The TCR beta chain under discussion was sequenced for a study of relationships among human T cell subsets. Regulatory T cells were selected from positively selected CD4+ cells using anti-CD25 beads. Semiquantitative ARM-PCR amplified T cell receptor alpha and beta CDR3 regions from mRNA. ARM-PCR used tagged nested gene-specific primers, then communal superprimers for exponential amplification. TCRdb used MiXCR to reprocess the multiplex PCR reads, holding one entry per CDR3 protein. The sample has approximately 15,000 distinct CDR3 sequences, about 55% seen once. The sequence came from a man aged 35-49 years in good health. The sequenced sample was Tregs sorted from blood.

The CDR3 region is CASSSGSTGPLTSTDTQYF. CDR3 sequence (DNA): TGTGCCAGCAGCTCGGGGTCGACAGGTCCACTAACTAGCACAGATACGCAGTATTTT. The rearrangement joins TRBV11-2 to TRBJ2-3, with D possibly matching TRBD1 (6 bases). Germline V CDR1 and CDR2: SGHAT, FQNNGV. V dropped 4 bases and J dropped 0 bases, with 23 bases sitting between them. The CDR3 is 19 amino acids. Full variable domain (rest looked up from reference TRBV11-2 and TRBJ2-3): EAGVAQSPRYKIIEKRQSVAFWCNPISGHATLYWYQQILGQGPKLLIQFQNNGVVDDSQLPKDRFSAERLKGVDSTLKIQPAKLEDSAVYLCASSSGSTGPLTSTDTQYFGPGTRLTVL.